A single sample gave rise to the 5 T cell receptor beta chains below, sequenced in a study of T-cell reconstitution after alpha-beta-depleted transplantation in children. The TCRbeta library was prepared with unique molecular identifiers. TCRdb processed the PCR reads anew with MiXCR; each CDR3 protein has one entry. The sample has some 390,000 distinct CDR3 sequences; around 21% are singletons. Material: PBMCs from the stem cell graft donor, obtained from the stem cell graft. These receptors were collected from a human donor who donated a stem cell graft to a child with acute myeloid leukemia.

This clonotype was detected ten times or more. The chain joins TRBV24-1 to TRBJ2-1, with 9 bases fitting TRBD1. Germline V gene sequence: CDR1 KGHDR, CDR2 SFDVKD. The CDR3 consists of 14 residues. With 9 bases clipped from V and 3 bases from J, the junction kept 5 bases outside the gene matches. This CDR3 is CATSGQGNYNEQFF. CDR3 bases: TGTGCCACCTCCGGACAGGGGAACTACAATGAGCAGTTCTTC.

The sample holds a few counts of this clonotype. V usage is TRBV10-2 and J usage is TRBJ2-1, with TRBD1 identical over 8 bases. J gave up 9 bases and V 6 bases, and 4 bases lay outside the gene matches. The germline CDR1 and CDR2 sequences are WSHSY and SAAADI. The CDR3 is 12 amino acids. The CDR3 here is CASSLGQVEQFF. CDR3 DNA: TGCGCCAGCAGCTTGGGACAGGTTGAGCAGTTCTTC.

This sequence joins TRBV12-3 or TRBV12-4 and TRBJ2-7; tentatively, D is TRBD1 (6 bases). V shed 5 bases and J shed 7 bases, with 15 bases lying between them. The CDR3 totals 13 residues. CDR3 residues: CASSLGQPGEQYF. DNA for the CDR3: TGTGCCAGCAGTCTGGGACAACCTGGGGAGCAGTACTTC.

Here the CDR3 DNA reads TGTGCCAGCAGCCCGGGACTAGCGTCCTTCAAGGAGTTCTTC. Residues: CASSPGLASFKEFF. This chain joins TRBV7-9 and TRBJ2-1, with 10 nucleotides matching TRBD2. The CDR3 has 14 amino acids. Germline V gene sequence: CDR1 SEHNR, CDR2 FQNEAQ (reference sequence). Unmatched junction bases numbered 12, after V lost 5 bases and J lost 14 bases.

This clonotype was found a few times. The chain carries TRBV20-1 and TRBJ2-7; D might be TRBD2 (6 bases). The germline V gene encodes CDR1 DFQATT and CDR2 SNEGSKA (reference sequence). The CDR3 loop spans 14 amino acids. V was clipped by 6 bases and J by 3 bases, with 18 bases between them. The CDR3 here is CSAPLPGTHYEQYF. The CDR3 nucleotides are TGCAGTGCCCCACTCCCCGGGACTCACTACGAGCAGTACTTC.